A single sample is the source of the 12 T cell receptor beta chains below, sequenced in a study of CD8+ T cells in alopecia areata. Sample treatment: oral pan-JAK inhibitor, 5-10 mg twice daily. Following RNA extraction, reverse transcription yielded cDNA that acted as the sequencing template. TCRdb keeps only in-frame clones here, not all; method: immunoSEQ multiplex PCR. The sample has over 150,000 clones, roughly 64% seen once. The sequences come from CD4+ T cells sorted from blood, collected at week 24, from a patient treated with tofacitinib. Every receptor here comes from a human donor with alopecia areata.

The chain recombines TRBV6-5 with TRBJ1-5, with D perhaps TRBD1 (5 bases). V lost 3 bases to trimming and J lost 7 bases, with 10 bases between them. CDR1 is MNHEY and CDR2 is SVGAGI in the germline V gene. The CDR3 is 13 amino acids. CDR3 loop: CASSYRGGQPQHF. Written as DNA, the CDR3 is TGTGCCAGCAGTTATCGGGGCGGCCAGCCCCAGCATTTT.

V is TRBV30 and J is TRBJ2-5, with TRBD2 as a possible D gene (5 bases). This CDR3 region has 15 residues. Per germline, CDR1 GTSNPN and CDR2 SVGIG (reference sequence). Trimming left V 0 bases short and J 0 bases short, with 11 bases between. CDR3: CAWSVQRRYQETQYF. The CDR3, as DNA: TGTGCCTGGAGTGTACAACGGAGGTACCAAGAGACCCAGTACTTC.

V is TRBV5-1 and J is TRBJ1-1; 8 nucleotides align to TRBD1. Germline values: CDR1 SGHRS, CDR2 YFSETQ. V lost 4 bases, J lost 6 bases, and 11 bases stayed unmatched. There are 15 residues in the CDR3. The DNA of the CDR3 is TGCGCCAGCAGCCGAACGACAGGGGCGGGAGCTGAAGCTTTCTTT. Encoded protein: CASSRTTGAGAEAFF.

V is TRBV9 and J is TRBJ2-1; 10 bases align to TRBD2. The V and J ends lost 0 bases and 14 bases, in that order; junction bases with no gene match: 8. The CDR3 has 14 residues. Germline values: CDR1 SGDLS, CDR2 YYNGEE. This CDR3 is CASSVEKAGGPEFF. Here the CDR3 DNA reads TGTGCCAGCAGCGTAGAGAAAGCGGGAGGGCCGGAGTTCTTC.

This clone was counted only a few times. The chain employs TRBV25-1 and TRBJ1-1; no clear D gene. Germline values: CDR1 MGHDK, CDR2 SYGVNS. Trimming removed 3 bases at V and 12 bases at J, with 17 bases between. The CDR3 is made up of 13 amino acids. CDR3 sequence reads: CASSDRSIGGPFF. In DNA form, the CDR3 reads TGTGCCAGCAGTGATCGTTCCATTGGAGGACCTTTCTTT.

This chain links TRBV7-9 with TRBJ1-2; weak D call: TRBD1 (6 bases). V lost 3 bases, J lost 4 bases, and 15 bases lay in between. The CDR3 consists of 15 residues. Germline V gives CDR1 SEHNR, CDR2 FQNEAQ (reference sequence). The DNA of the CDR3 is TGTGCCAGCAGCTTTTCAGGGGAGGGAGTCTATGGCTACACCTTC. This codes for CASSFSGEGVYGYTF.

The chain joins TRBV9 to TRBJ2-5, with 14 bases lining up with TRBD2. Unmatched junction bases numbered 5, after V lost 3 bases and J lost 1 base. CDR3 size: 17 residues. In germline, CDR1 is SGDLS, CDR2 YYNGEE. For the CDR3, the DNA is TGTGCCAGCAGCGACGGGACTAGCGGGGGTGGCCAAGAGACCCAGTACTTC. This translates into CASSDGTSGGGQETQYF.

This chain joins TRBV2 and TRBJ1-4, with D hard to call. Germline CDR1 reads SNHLY; CDR2 reads FYNNEI. The V end was cut by 1 base, the J end by 3 bases, with 6 bases between. The CDR3 extends over 14 amino acids. The chain's CDR3 is CASSEGMANEKLFF. Here the CDR3 DNA reads TGTGCCAGCAGTGAAGGGATGGCTAATGAAAAACTGTTTTTT. Drawing the rest from reference TRBV2 and TRBJ1-4, the complete variable domain is EPEVTQTPSHQVTQMGQEVILRCVPISNHLYFYWYRQILGQKVEFLVSFYNNEISEKSEIFDDQFSVERPDGSNFTLKIRSTKLEDSAMYFCASSEGMANEKLFFGSGTQLSVL.

This clone came up a few times. This sequence joins TRBV7-2 and TRBJ2-2; 10 positions match TRBD2. V shed 3 bases and J 5 bases; nucleotides not matched to a gene: 0. Germline CDR1 reads SGHTA; CDR2 reads FQGNSA. The CDR3 runs 14 residues. CDR3 loop: CASSLGLATGELFF. The CDR3 DNA reads TGTGCCAGCAGCTTGGGACTAGCGACCGGGGAGCTGTTTTTT.

This clone has a single count. The genes are TRBV6-1 and TRBJ1-1, with a tentative D call TRBD1 (5 bases). Per the germline V gene, CDR1 is MNHNS and CDR2 is SASEGT. The CDR3 extends over 14 amino acids. V was trimmed by 6 bases and J by 2 bases, leaving 13 bases between them. CDR3 in amino acids: CASSRADSNTEAFF. In nucleotides, the CDR3 is TGTGCCAGCAGCCGAGCCGACAGCAACACTGAAGCTTTCTTT.

The chain combines TRBV27 with TRBJ1-2, with 9 bases matching TRBD1. The V segment lost 8 bases and the J segment 5 bases; nucleotides outside the gene matches: 3. The CDR3 consists of 12 residues. Germline-derived CDR1 and CDR2 are MNHEY and SMNVEV (reference sequence). The CDR3 nucleotides are TGTGCCAGCGGAGGACAGGGGTATGGCTACACCTTC. Amino acids: CASGGQGYGYTF.

This chain connects TRBV7-2 to TRBJ2-7; unclear D gene. The CDR3 has 13 residues. Trimming took 0 bases from V and 5 from J, leaving 8 bases between them. Germline loops: CDR1 SGHTA, CDR2 FQGNSA. This chain's CDR3 is CASSLAGRDEQYF. The CDR3 region has the DNA TGTGCCAGCAGCTTAGCGGGTCGGGACGAGCAGTACTTC.